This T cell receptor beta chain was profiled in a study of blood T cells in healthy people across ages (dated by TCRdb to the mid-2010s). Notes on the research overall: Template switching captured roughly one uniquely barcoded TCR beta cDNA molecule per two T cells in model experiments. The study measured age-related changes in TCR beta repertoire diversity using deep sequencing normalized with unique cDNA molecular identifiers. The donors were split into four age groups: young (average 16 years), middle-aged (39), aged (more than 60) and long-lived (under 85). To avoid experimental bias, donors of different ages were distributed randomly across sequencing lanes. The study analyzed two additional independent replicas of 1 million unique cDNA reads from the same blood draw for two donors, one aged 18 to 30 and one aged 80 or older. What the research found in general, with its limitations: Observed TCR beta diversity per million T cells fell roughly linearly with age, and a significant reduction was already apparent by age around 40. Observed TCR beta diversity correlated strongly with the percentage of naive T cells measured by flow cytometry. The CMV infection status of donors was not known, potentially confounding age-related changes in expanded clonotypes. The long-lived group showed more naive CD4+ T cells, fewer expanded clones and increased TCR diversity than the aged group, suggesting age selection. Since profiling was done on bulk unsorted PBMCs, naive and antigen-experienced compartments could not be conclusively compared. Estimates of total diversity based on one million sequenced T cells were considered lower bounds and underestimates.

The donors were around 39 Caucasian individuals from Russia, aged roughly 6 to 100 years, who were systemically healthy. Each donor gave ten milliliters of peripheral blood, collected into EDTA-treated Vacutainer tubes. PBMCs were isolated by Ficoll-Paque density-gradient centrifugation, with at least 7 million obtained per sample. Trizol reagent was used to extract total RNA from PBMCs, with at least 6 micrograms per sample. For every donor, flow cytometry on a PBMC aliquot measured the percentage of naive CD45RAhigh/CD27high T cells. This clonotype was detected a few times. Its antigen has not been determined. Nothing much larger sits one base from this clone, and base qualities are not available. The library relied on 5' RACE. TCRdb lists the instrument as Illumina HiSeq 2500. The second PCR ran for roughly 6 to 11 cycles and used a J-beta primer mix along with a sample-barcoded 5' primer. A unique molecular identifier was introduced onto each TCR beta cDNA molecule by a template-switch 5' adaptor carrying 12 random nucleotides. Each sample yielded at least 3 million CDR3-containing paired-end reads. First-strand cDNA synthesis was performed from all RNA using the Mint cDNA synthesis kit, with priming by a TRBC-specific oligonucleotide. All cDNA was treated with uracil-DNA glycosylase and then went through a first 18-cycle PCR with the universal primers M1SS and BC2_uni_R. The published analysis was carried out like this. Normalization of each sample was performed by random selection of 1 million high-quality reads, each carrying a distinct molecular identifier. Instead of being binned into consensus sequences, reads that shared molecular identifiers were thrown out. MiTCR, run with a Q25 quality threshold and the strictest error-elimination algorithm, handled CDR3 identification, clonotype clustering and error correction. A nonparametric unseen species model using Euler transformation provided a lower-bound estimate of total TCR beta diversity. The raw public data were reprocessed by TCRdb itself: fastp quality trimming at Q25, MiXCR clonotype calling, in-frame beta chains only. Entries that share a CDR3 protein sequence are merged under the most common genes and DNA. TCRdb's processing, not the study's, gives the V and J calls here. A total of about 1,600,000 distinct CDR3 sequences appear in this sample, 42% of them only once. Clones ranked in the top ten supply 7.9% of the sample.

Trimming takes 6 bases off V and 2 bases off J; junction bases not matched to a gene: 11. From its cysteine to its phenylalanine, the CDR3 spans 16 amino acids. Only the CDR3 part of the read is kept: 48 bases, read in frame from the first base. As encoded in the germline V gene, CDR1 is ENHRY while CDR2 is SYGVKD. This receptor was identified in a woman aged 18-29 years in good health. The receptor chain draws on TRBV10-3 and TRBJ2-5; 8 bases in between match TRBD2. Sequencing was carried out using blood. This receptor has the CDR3 CAIRFDVVAGQETQYF. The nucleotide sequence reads TGTGCCATCAGATTCGATGTGGTAGCGGGGCAAGAGACCCAGTACTTC.